This T cell receptor beta chain comes out of a study of PD-L1 blockade in urothelial cancer. As for the study in general: Analyzed time points were 3 weeks (second dose) and 6 weeks after therapy began. Counts from blood samples showed a median of about 150,000 T cells. General study results and limits: Better survival was predicted by below-median pretreatment blood TCR clonality.

As to time point: pretreatment peripheral blood. As to this clone: Its antigen remains unknown.

Produced via immunoSEQ multiplex PCR; TCRdb's table is partial and in-frame only. The table records some 45,000 clones, over 75% of them present only once. This sequence originates from a donor aged 40 or over with urothelial cancer. Sequenced here: PBMCs, sampled around atezolizumab (anti-PD-L1) treatment.

The CDR3 sequence is CASWGGGAGELFF. The CDR3 region has the DNA TGTGCCAGCTGGGGAGGGGGGGCCGGGGAGCTGTTTTTT. V usage is TRBV4-2 and J usage is TRBJ2-2; D perhaps matches TRBD2 (7 bases). CDR3 length: 13 amino acids. CDR1 is LGHNA, CDR2 YNFKEQ, per germline. V was shortened by 8 bases and J by 6 bases, with 13 bases between the two germline ends.